This TCR beta chain is from a study of cytomegalovirus exposure and HLA in healthy donors. Whole-study context: Prior work identified some 120 million unique TCR beta sequences in about 179 million T cells.

This CDR3 comprises 13 residues. V dropped 5 bases and J dropped 4 bases, with 12 bases sitting between them. The V gene's germline CDR1 is SEHNR and CDR2 FQNEAQ (reference sequence). It was with 60 Vbeta and 13 Jbeta primers that the PCR ran. Original handling: A later analysis counted approximately 88 million unique TCR beta chains, about 11 million shared. The repertoire was sequenced with immunoSEQ multiplex PCR; TCRdb's copy has only in-frame clones and lacks some. V and J calls and clone size are those listed in that table; D and trimming were worked out from the DNA. The data contain about 270,000 clones, around 86% of them singletons.

This chain uses TRBV7-9 with TRBJ2-7; a weak D match, TRBD1 (6 bases). The sequencing sample was made of PBMCs. The sequence derives from a man aged 35 to 55 in good health and CMV-seropositive. The CDR3 DNA reads TGTGCCAGCAGCGTTGACAGGACATACGAGCAGTACTTC. It translates to CASSVDRTYEQYF.